This passage covers 25 T cell receptor beta chains from one sample sequenced in a study of Ad26.COV2.S vaccination and SARS-CoV-2 variants. This table comes from immunoSEQ multiplex PCR, and its TCRdb copy is limited to in-frame clones, with some not included. Of roughly 250,000 clones listed, about 83% are singletons. Stated treatment: 19 received Ad26.COV2.S at low or high dose, single or two shots; roughly five received placebo; per-sample allocation not given. Following the first vaccine or placebo injection, samples were taken on day 63. The sample was peripheral blood, taken in a trial of Ad26.COV2.S vaccine versus placebo. The receptors stem from a person aged 18-65 years who received the Ad26.COV2.S COVID-19 vaccine or a placebo.

The gene calls are TRBV2 and TRBJ1-5; 9 bases line up with TRBD1. V gave up 6 bases and J gave up 5 bases; unmatched junction bases: 5. The CDR3 contains 14 residues. Germline V gene data show CDR1 as SNHLY and CDR2 as FYNNEI. CDR3 amino acids: CASRHWTGDQPQHF. The CDR3 DNA reads as TGTGCCAGCAGGCACTGGACAGGGGATCAGCCCCAGCATTTT.

V and J are TRBV27 and TRBJ1-2, with 8 bases lining up with TRBD1. Looked up from germline, CDR1 is MNHEY and CDR2 is SMNVEV (reference sequence). The CDR3 consists of 14 residues. Trimming at V came to 4 bases and at J to 6 bases, leaving 7 bases not matched to a gene. CDR3 sequence: CASSSGSGGDGYTF. The CDR3 region has the DNA TGTGCCAGCAGTTCTGGTTCAGGGGGCGATGGCTACACCTTC.

The CDR3 nucleotides read TGTGCCAGCAGCTTGGCCAGGCAGTCCCGGGATACGCAGTATTTT. Encoded protein: CASSLARQSRDTQYF. The V call is TRBV5-6, the J call TRBJ2-3; the D is unclear. CDR3 length: 15 residues. Germline-derived CDR1 and CDR2 are SGHDT and YYEEEE. Trimming cost V 0 bases and J 6 bases, with 14 bases left between them.

This chain connects TRBV15 to TRBJ2-1, with unresolved D. V dropped 3 bases and J dropped 4 bases, with 1 base sitting between them. CDR1 LNHNV and CDR2 YYDKDF come from the germline V gene (reference sequence). This CDR3 comprises 11 residues. The CDR3 region is CATSSYNEQFF. CDR3 coding DNA: TGTGCCACCAGCAGTTACAATGAGCAGTTCTTC.

Notes on this clone: The sample carries other DNA sequences with the same CDR3. V usage is TRBV2 and J usage is TRBJ1-2; no definite D call. The germline V gene encodes CDR1 SNHLY and CDR2 FYNNEI. The CDR3 has 12 residues. With 4 bases removed from V and 5 bases from J, the gap between germline ends came to 8 bases. The DNA for the CDR3 is TGTGCCAGCAGTGGGCGGGTTTATGGCTACACCTTC. Its protein is CASSGRVYGYTF.

The chain couples TRBV19 to TRBJ1-4; tentatively, D is TRBD1 (5 bases). The CDR3 spans 15 residues. CDR1 LNHDA and CDR2 SQIVND come from the germline V gene (reference sequence). V was trimmed by 4 bases and J by 0 bases, leaving 9 bases between them. The CDR3 DNA sequence: TGTGCCAGTAGTAGAAGACAGACAACTAATGAAAAACTGTTTTTT. Its protein product is CASSRRQTTNEKLFF.

V and J are TRBV27 and TRBJ2-7; D not resolved. Germline CDR1 and CDR2: MNHEY and SMNVEV (reference sequence). The ends were cut back, 8 bases at V and 2 bases at J, with 7 bases in the middle. The CDR3 is 11 residues long. The CDR3 protein is CASDHTYEQYV. The DNA of the CDR3 is TGTGCCAGCGATCATACCTACGAGCAGTACGTC.

The chain uses TRBV5-8 and TRBJ1-5; D not resolved. CDR3 size: 11 residues. Germline V gene sequence: CDR1 SGHTS, CDR2 YDEGEE. V lost 0 bases to trimming and J lost 7 bases, with 2 bases between them. In DNA, the CDR3 is TGTGCCAGCAGCTTGGAACAGCCCCAGCATTTT. It translates to CASSLEQPQHF. Together with reference TRBV5-8 and TRBJ1-5, the CDR3 gives the full variable domain: EAGVTQSPTHLIKTRGQQATLRCSPISGHTSVYWYQQALGLGLQFLLWYDEGEERNRGNFPPRFSGRQFPNYSSELNVNALELEDSALYLCASSLEQPQHFGDGTRLSIL.

Only a few counts were recorded for this clone. The chain combines TRBV5-4 with TRBJ2-7, with D perhaps TRBD2 (5 bases). Germline CDR1 is SGHNT and CDR2 is YYREEE (reference sequence). Trimming cost V 2 bases and J 2 bases, with 11 bases left between them. This CDR3 is built from 14 residues. CDR3 nucleotide sequence: TGTGCCAGCAGCTTTAATCCGGGGACCTACGAGCAGTACGTC. This sequence encodes CASSFNPGTYEQYV.

The chain employs TRBV30 and TRBJ2-2; D gene ambiguous. Looked up from germline, CDR1 is GTSNPN and CDR2 is SVGIG (reference sequence). Trimming removed 5 bases at V and 2 bases at J, with 6 bases between. The CDR3 has 12 amino acids. CDR3 protein: CAWSRNTGELFF. DNA for the CDR3: TGTGCCTGGTCAAGAAACACCGGGGAGCTGTTTTTT.

This rearrangement joins TRBV7-3 to TRBJ2-1; no reliable D call. This CDR3 is 14 amino acids long. V was clipped by 5 bases and J by 3 bases, with 11 bases between them. Per the germline V gene, CDR1 is SGHTA and CDR2 is FQGTGA. In nucleotides, the CDR3 is TGTGCCAGCAGCCCCAGCATAGGCTACAATGAGCAGTTCTTC. It codes for CASSPSIGYNEQFF.

This sequence joins TRBV27 and TRBJ1-1; a weak D match, TRBD1 (6 bases). The germline V and J ends were trimmed by 2 bases and 0 bases, with 10 bases remaining between them. Germline CDR1 reads MNHEY; CDR2 reads SMNVEV (reference sequence). This CDR3 is built from 15 residues. The CDR3 is CASSLQQGMNTEAFF. The CDR3 DNA sequence: TGTGCCAGCAGTTTACAACAGGGCATGAACACTGAAGCTTTCTTT.

This chain uses TRBV5-4 with TRBJ2-1, with 11 bases fitting TRBD2. The CDR3 runs 15 residues. Germline CDR1 is SGHNT and CDR2 is YYREEE (reference sequence). Losses at the gene ends were 3 bases for V and 10 bases for J; bases not matched to a gene: 9. The CDR3 bases are TGTGCCAGCAGCTCCCTAGCGGGGGGTGTAGGGGAGCAGTTCTTC. Its translation: CASSSLAGGVGEQFF.

The rearrangement links TRBV5-6 to TRBJ1-3; D unresolved. Germline V gene data show CDR1 as SGHDT and CDR2 as YYEEEE. Trimming shortened V by 3 bases and J by 4 bases, and 5 bases separated the two germline ends. The CDR3 totals 12 residues. DNA for the CDR3: TGTGCCAGCAGCTGGCAGGGAAACACCATATATTTT. This translates into CASSWQGNTIYF.

This chain links TRBV7-2 with TRBJ1-1; 7 nucleotides align to TRBD1. CDR1 is SGHTA, CDR2 FQGNSA, per germline. CDR3 size: 14 residues. The V gene end was trimmed by 1 base and the J gene end by 4 bases; junction bases not matched to a gene: 3. CDR3 sequence: CASSLEGASTEAFF. The CDR3 nucleotides are TGTGCCAGCAGCTTAGAGGGGGCCAGCACTGAAGCTTTCTTT.

The rearrangement joins TRBV24-1 to TRBJ2-4, with 8 bases identical to TRBD2. CDR1 and CDR2 from the germline V gene are KGHDR and SFDVKD. Trimming cost V 12 bases and J 0 bases; bases outside gene matches: 15. This CDR3 is built from 17 residues. The CDR3 region is CAPVRCGRPLAKNIQYF. The CDR3 nucleotides read TGTGCCCCGGTAAGGTGCGGGAGGCCCTTAGCCAAAAACATTCAGTACTTC.

This chain connects TRBV5-1 to TRBJ2-7; D gene uncertain. This CDR3 region has 13 residues. Germline assignment: CDR1 SGHRS and CDR2 YFSETQ. V lost 0 bases to trimming and J lost 1 base, with 5 bases between them. The CDR3 DNA follows: TGCGCCAGCAGCTTGGCCACGTCCTACGAGCAGTACTTC. The encoded protein is CASSLATSYEQYF.

The chain combines TRBV6-5 with TRBJ1-5; D is possibly TRBD1 (6 bases). With 8 bases removed from V and 3 bases from J, the gap between germline ends came to 17 bases. Germline-derived CDR1 and CDR2 are MNHEY and SVGAGI. The CDR3 is 15 amino acids. CDR3 sequence reads: CASRMGGRDNQPQHF. The CDR3 DNA sequence: TGTGCCAGCCGCATGGGGGGCAGGGACAATCAGCCCCAGCATTTT.

The chain recombines TRBV18 with TRBJ1-1; TRBD1 agrees at 8 bases. Germline-derived CDR1 and CDR2 are KGHSH and LQKENI. Germline trimming cut 2 bases from V and 4 bases from J; bases unmatched to any gene: 6. The CDR3 loop spans 15 amino acids. CDR3 amino acids: CASSPVAGGITEAFF. CDR3 nucleotides: TGTGCCAGCTCACCAGTGGCAGGGGGCATCACTGAAGCTTTCTTT. Together with reference TRBV18 and TRBJ1-1, the CDR3 gives the full variable domain: NAGVMQNPRHLVRRRGQEARLRCSPMKGHSHVYWYRQLPEEGLKFMVYLQKENIIDESGMPKERFSAEFPKEGPSILRIQQVVRGDSAAYFCASSPVAGGITEAFFGQGTRLTVV.

The V gene is TRBV24-1, the J gene TRBJ2-5; the match to TRBD1 covers 8 bases. Per the germline V gene, CDR1 is KGHDR and CDR2 is SFDVKD. This CDR3 region has 15 residues. The junction had 5 bases not matched to a gene; V was cut back by 4 bases and J by 2 bases. CDR3: CATSDPGTGQETQYF. The CDR3 nucleotides read TGTGCCACCAGTGACCCCGGGACAGGACAAGAGACCCAGTACTTC.

This clone was observed once. Other DNA sequences in this sample translate to the same CDR3. The V call is TRBV10-3, the J call TRBJ2-7; D is perhaps TRBD1 or TRBD2 (5 bases each). The V end lost 6 bases, the J end lost 2 bases, and 8 bases lay between the germline ends. This CDR3 has 12 residues. The V gene's germline CDR1 is ENHRY and CDR2 SYGVKD. DNA of the CDR3: TGTGCCATCAGGGGGACCGCCTACGAGCAGTACTTC. Encoded protein: CAIRGTAYEQYF.

The chain has TRBV4-1 and TRBJ2-7, with 8 bases aligning to TRBD2. CDR1 is MGHRA and CDR2 is YSYEKL in the germline V gene. The trim removed 1 base at V and 3 bases at J, leaving 5 bases unmatched. The length of the CDR3 is 15 residues. The CDR3 protein is CASSQGAGEVYEQYV. In DNA form, the CDR3 reads TGCGCCAGCAGCCAAGGAGCGGGAGAAGTCTACGAGCAGTACGTC.

The chain recombines TRBV14 with TRBJ1-2; D uncertain. V was trimmed by 1 base and J by 7 bases, leaving 10 bases between them. Looked up from germline, CDR1 is SGHDN and CDR2 is FVKESK. This CDR3 region has 13 residues. In DNA form, the CDR3 reads TGTGCCAGCAGCCAAGTATCCTCCGGTGGCTACACCTTC. It translates to CASSQVSSGGYTF.

The CDR3 region has the DNA TGCGCCAGCATGGGGACGTACCTAGCCAAAAACATTCAGTACTTC. Its translation: CASMGTYLAKNIQYF. The chain combines TRBV10-2 with TRBJ2-4; D possibly matches TRBD1 or TRBD2 (5 bases each). The germline V gene encodes CDR1 WSHSY and CDR2 SAAADI. This CDR3 contains 15 residues. Trimming took 7 bases from V and 0 from J, leaving 13 bases between them.

V usage is TRBV23-1 and J usage is TRBJ2-5; D is unclear. TRBV23-1 is annotated as an ORF whose role is uncertain. The CDR3 contains 13 residues. V was shortened by 0 bases and J by 3 bases, with 5 bases between the two germline ends. The CDR3 coding sequence is TGCGCCAGCAGTCAATCGTTAAAAGAGACCCAGTACTTC. Translating it yields CASSQSLKETQYF.